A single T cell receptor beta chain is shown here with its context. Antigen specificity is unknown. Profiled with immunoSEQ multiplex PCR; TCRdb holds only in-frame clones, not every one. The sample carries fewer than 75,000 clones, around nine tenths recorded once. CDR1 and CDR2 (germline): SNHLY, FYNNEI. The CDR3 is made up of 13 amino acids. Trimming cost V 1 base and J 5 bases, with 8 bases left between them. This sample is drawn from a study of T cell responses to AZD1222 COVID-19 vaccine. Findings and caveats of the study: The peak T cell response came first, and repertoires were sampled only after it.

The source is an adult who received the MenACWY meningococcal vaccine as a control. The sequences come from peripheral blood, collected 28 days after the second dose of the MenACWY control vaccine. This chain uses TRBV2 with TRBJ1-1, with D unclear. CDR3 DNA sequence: TGTGCCAGCAGTGAAGGGTGGGAAACTGAAGCTTTCTTT. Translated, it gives CASSEGWETEAFF.